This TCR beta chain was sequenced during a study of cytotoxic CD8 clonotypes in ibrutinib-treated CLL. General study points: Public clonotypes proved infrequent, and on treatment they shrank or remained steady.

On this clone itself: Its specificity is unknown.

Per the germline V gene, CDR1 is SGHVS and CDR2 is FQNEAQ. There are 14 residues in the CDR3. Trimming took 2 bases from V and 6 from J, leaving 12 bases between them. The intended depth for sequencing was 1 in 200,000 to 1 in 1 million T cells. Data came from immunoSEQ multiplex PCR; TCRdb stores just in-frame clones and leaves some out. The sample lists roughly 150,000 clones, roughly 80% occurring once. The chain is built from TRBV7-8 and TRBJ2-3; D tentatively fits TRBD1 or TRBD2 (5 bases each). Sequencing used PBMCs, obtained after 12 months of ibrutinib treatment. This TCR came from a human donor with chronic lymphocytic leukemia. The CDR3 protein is CASSLMRGWDTQYF. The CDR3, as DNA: TGTGCCAGCAGCTTAATGAGGGGTTGGGATACGCAGTATTTT. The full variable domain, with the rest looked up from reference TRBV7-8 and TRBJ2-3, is GAGVSQSPRYKVAKRGQDVALRCDPISGHVSLFWYQQALGQGPEFLTYFQNEAQLDKSGLPSDRFFAERPEGSVSTLKIQRTQQEDSAVYLCASSLMRGWDTQYFGPGTRLTVL.